A single sample is the source of the 26 T cell receptor beta chains below, sequenced in a study of early T cells in non-severe SARS-CoV-2 infection. MiXCR was run by TCRdb on the 5' RACE reads, yielding one entry per CDR3 protein. The data contain approximately 84,000 distinct CDR3 sequences, more than 12% of them singletons. Material for sequencing was whole blood. The receptor set was obtained from an adult who was a healthcare worker with PCR-confirmed SARS-CoV-2 infection or an uninfected control (not recorded which).

This clonotype was counted between two and nine times. The V and J genes are TRBV7-2 and TRBJ2-1; D gene unclear. Trimming removed 1 base from V and 13 bases from J, with 11 bases in between. CDR3 length: 12 amino acids. Germline V lookup: CDR1 SGHTA, CDR2 FQGNSA. The CDR3 loop reads CASSLEGPGQFF. The CDR3, as DNA: TGTGCCAGCAGCTTAGAGGGTCCGGGCCAGTTCTTC.

This clonotype turned up a few times. V usage is TRBV9 and J usage is TRBJ2-1; tentative D call: TRBD2 (5 bases). Deletions cut 1 base from V and 8 bases from J, with 16 bases between. CDR1 is SGDLS, CDR2 YYNGEE, per germline. The CDR3 sequence is 15 residues long. As DNA, the CDR3 is TGTGCCAGCAGCGTATATGCTAGCAGTCAGGATGAGCAGTTCTTC. Translating it yields CASSVYASSQDEQFF.

This clonotype was detected only a few times. The chain recombines TRBV20-1 with TRBJ2-7; tentatively, D is TRBD1 (5 bases). The germline V gene encodes CDR1 DFQATT and CDR2 SNEGSKA (reference sequence). This CDR3 region has 15 residues. The germline V and J ends were trimmed by 6 bases and 3 bases, with 21 bases remaining between them. The CDR3, as DNA: TGCAGTGCGAGCCAGCCAGGGAAGGCAAACTACGAGCAGTACTTC. Translating it yields CSASQPGKANYEQYF.

The J gene is TRBJ2-7, the V gene TRBV20-1, with D unresolved. The CDR3 sequence is 11 residues long. Germline CDR1 reads DFQATT; CDR2 reads SNEGSKA (reference sequence). The ends were cut back, 5 bases at V and 3 bases at J, with 8 bases in the middle. The CDR3 coding sequence is TGCAGTGCTCGTGATATCTACGAGCAGTACTTC. Residues: CSARDIYEQYF.

This chain links TRBV28 with TRBJ2-1; D might be TRBD1 or TRBD2, each matching 7 bases. Per germline, CDR1 MDHEN and CDR2 SYDVKM. The CDR3 has 11 amino acids. The V and J ends lost 8 bases and 13 bases respectively, with 15 bases between them. CDR3 in amino acids: CASSDREGQFF. The DNA of the CDR3 is TGTGCCAGCTCTGACAGGGAGGGTCAGTTCTTC.

This clonotype occurred many times. The rearrangement uses TRBV9 and TRBJ2-7; 8 bases align to TRBD2. Per the germline V gene, CDR1 is SGDLS and CDR2 is YYNGEE. V gave up 2 bases and J gave up 9 bases; unmatched junction bases: 7. CDR3 length equals 13 residues. CDR3 region: CASSVEAGGRQYF. CDR3 in DNA: TGTGCCAGCAGCGTCGAGGCGGGAGGTCGGCAGTACTTC.

The chain joins TRBV28 to TRBJ2-2; D is possibly TRBD2 (6 bases). The V end was cut by 4 bases, the J end by 6 bases, with 15 bases between. Germline CDR1 and CDR2: MDHEN and SYDVKM. This CDR3 is built from 15 residues. The CDR3 DNA reads TGTGCCAGCAGTTCTGGGGGGTATATGGCCGGGGAGCTGTTTTTT. This gives the protein CASSSGGYMAGELFF.

This clonotype was seen a handful of times. This sequence joins TRBV10-3 and TRBJ1-2, with 9 bases that match TRBD1. The CDR3 runs to 16 residues. V lost 7 bases to trimming and J lost 5 bases; unmatched junction nucleotides: 14. Germline CDR1 is ENHRY and CDR2 is SYGVKD. The CDR3 is CAINGQGTGTIYGYTF. The CDR3 nucleotides read TGTGCCATCAACGGCCAAGGGACAGGGACGATATATGGCTACACCTTC.

This clonotype showed up many times. The rearrangement uses TRBV6-5 and TRBJ2-3, with a possible D match to TRBD2 (6 bases). This CDR3 has 15 amino acids. Germline-derived CDR1 and CDR2 are MNHEY and SVGAGI. V lost 2 bases, J lost 2 bases, and 11 bases lay in between. Here the CDR3 DNA reads TGTGCCAGCAGTTACATGGCGGGACCCACAGATACGCAGTATTTT. This codes for CASSYMAGPTDTQYF.

There are a few counts of this clonotype. CDR3: CASGSAEQYF. CDR3 sequence (DNA): TGTGCCAGCGGATCAGCCGAGCAGTACTTC. This chain uses TRBV11-2 with TRBJ2-7; D uncertain. The germline V gene encodes CDR1 SGHAT and CDR2 FQNNGV. V lost 8 bases and J 6 bases, leaving 8 bases between the germline ends. The CDR3 has 10 residues.

In this sample, this clonotype turned up many times. The rearrangement uses TRBV7-9 and TRBJ2-1; D perhaps matches TRBD1 (5 bases). V gave up 5 bases and J gave up 13 bases, with 18 bases separating them. Germline V gives CDR1 SEHNR, CDR2 FQNEAQ (reference sequence). This CDR3 region has 13 residues. The CDR3 sequence: CASSPDLRQHQFF. DNA of the CDR3: TGTGCCAGCAGCCCCGATCTCAGACAGCACCAGTTCTTC.

This clonotype turned up a few times. The V gene is TRBV6-2 or TRBV6-3, the J gene TRBJ2-3; 8 positions match TRBD2. The length of the CDR3 is 16 residues. CDR1 and CDR2 from the germline V gene are MNHEY and SVGEGT. The ends lost 5 bases at V and 2 bases at J; junction bases unmatched: 9. CDR3 sequence (DNA): TGTGCCAGCAGTAATCCGCGGGAGGCTCTCACAGATACGCAGTATTTT. Translating it yields CASSNPREALTDTQYF.

This rearrangement joins TRBV5-1 to TRBJ2-1, with D perhaps TRBD1 (5 bases). The germline V and J ends were trimmed by 5 bases and 10 bases, with 19 bases remaining between them. CDR1 is SGHRS and CDR2 is YFSETQ in the germline V gene. This CDR3 has 14 residues. The CDR3 DNA follows: TGCGCCAGCAGTAGGTCTAGGGGATATGAGGAGCAGTTCTTC. It codes for CASSRSRGYEEQFF. Full variable domain (remainder filled in from reference TRBV5-1 and TRBJ2-1): KAGVTQTPRYLIKTRGQQVTLSCSPISGHRSVSWYQQTPGQGLQFLFEYFSETQRNKGNFPGRFSGRQFSNSRSEMNVSTLELGDSALYLCASSRSRGYEEQFFGPGTRLTVL.

In its sample, this clonotype was seen a few times. V and J are TRBV3-2 and TRBJ2-7; the table's D call of TRBD1 was not tested on the DNA. TRBV3-2 is designated a pseudogene. The CDR3 is made up of 14 amino acids. CDR3 protein: CASSQEGALDEQYF. In DNA, the CDR3 is TGTGCCAGCAGCCAAGAGGGGGCACTGGACGAGCAGTACTTC.

There are a few counts of this clonotype. This rearrangement joins TRBV18 to TRBJ2-6; 10 bases line up with TRBD2. The CDR3 contains 18 residues. V shed 3 bases and J 1 base; nucleotides not matched to a gene: 6. Germline-derived CDR1 and CDR2 are KGHSH and LQKENI. The CDR3 nucleotides are TGTGCCAGCTCACCGCTACTAGCGGGAACGTCTGGGGCCAACGTCCTGACTTTC. Translating it yields CASSPLLAGTSGANVLTF.

In this sample, this clonotype turned up a few times. This sequence joins TRBV4-1 and TRBJ2-6; a weak D match, TRBD2 (6 bases). From germline, CDR1 is MGHRA and CDR2 YSYEKL. V dropped 3 bases and J dropped 1 base, with 16 bases sitting between them. The CDR3 has 18 amino acids. CDR3 region: CASSQSGLGRSGANVLTF. CDR3 sequence (DNA): TGCGCCAGCAGCCAGTCGGGACTGGGGAGATCTGGGGCCAACGTCCTGACTTTC.

This clonotype was counted at least ten times. The V call is TRBV29-1, the J call TRBJ2-4, with a tentative D call TRBD2 (5 bases). The CDR3 length is 14 residues. V was trimmed by 7 bases and J by 0 bases, leaving 13 bases between them. Looked up from germline, CDR1 is SQVTM and CDR2 is ANQGSEA. The CDR3 DNA is TGCAGCGCCGAGGAAGGGAGAGCCAAAAACATTCAGTACTTC. Residues: CSAEEGRAKNIQYF.

In this sample, this clonotype turned up a few times. The chain recombines TRBV6-9 with TRBJ1-2; TRBD1 matches 11 bases. Germline V gives CDR1 MNHGY, CDR2 SVAAGI. The length of the CDR3 is 20 residues. V lost 8 bases, J lost 5 bases, and 25 bases stayed unmatched. The CDR3 loop reads CASGSQIQLIPGQGDYGYTF. The CDR3 DNA reads TGTGCCAGCGGCAGCCAGATACAACTAATACCGGGACAGGGGGATTATGGCTACACCTTC.

CDR3 sequence (DNA): TGTGCCAGCAGTCCCCCACGGGCTCCTCTCGATTCAGATACGCAGTATTTT. This codes for CASSPPRAPLDSDTQYF. The rearrangement joins TRBV28 to TRBJ2-3, with D unresolved. V lost 5 bases to trimming and J lost 4 bases, with 22 bases between them. CDR1 and CDR2 from the germline V gene are MDHEN and SYDVKM. The CDR3 is 17 residues long.

This clonotype appeared many times. The CDR3 region has the DNA TGTGCCTGGAGTAGAGGAAGCGGACAGGGTTACGAGCAGTACTTC. It yields the protein CAWSRGSGQGYEQYF. This chain connects TRBV30 to TRBJ2-7, with 8 bases lining up with TRBD1. There are 15 residues in the CDR3. V trimming: 2 bases; J trimming: 4 bases; junction bases outside the gene matches: 10. Per the germline V gene, CDR1 is GTSNPN and CDR2 is SVGIG (reference sequence).

There are many counts of this clonotype. The chain has TRBV5-5 and TRBJ2-5; no clear D. V was clipped by 0 bases and J by 1 base, with 4 bases between them. Germline V CDR1 and CDR2: SGHKS, YYEKEE (reference sequence). The CDR3 is 13 residues long. The CDR3 bases are TGTGCCAGCAGCTTGGTCCCCCAAGAGACCCAGTACTTC. Its protein product is CASSLVPQETQYF. Complete variable domain (other parts from reference TRBV5-5 and TRBJ2-5): DAGVTQSPTHLIKTRGQQVTLRCSPISGHKSVSWYQQVLGQGPQFIFQYYEKEERGRGNFPDRFSARQFPNYSSELNVNALLLGDSALYLCASSLVPQETQYFGPGTRLLVL.

The chain joins TRBV20-1 to TRBJ1-6, with unresolved D. Germline V gene lookup returns CDR1 DFQATT and CDR2 SNEGSKA (reference sequence). The CDR3 is made up of 15 amino acids. V was trimmed by 0 bases and J by 4 bases, leaving 10 bases between them. The chain's CDR3 is CSARDLVSYNSPLHF. As DNA, the CDR3 is TGCAGTGCTAGAGATCTCGTATCTTATAATTCACCCCTCCACTTT.

This rearrangement joins TRBV20-1 to TRBJ2-1; possibly TRBD2 for D (6 bases). V was shortened by 0 bases and J by 0 bases, with 9 bases between the two germline ends. Germline V gives CDR1 DFQATT, CDR2 SNEGSKA (reference sequence). The CDR3 is 15 amino acids. The CDR3 nucleotides read TGCAGTGCTAGAGATCTAGCGAGCTCCTACAATGAGCAGTTCTTC. Residues: CSARDLASSYNEQFF.

This clonotype was observed a handful of times. The chain links TRBV2 to TRBJ1-3; D perhaps matches TRBD1 (6 bases). V was shortened by 7 bases and J by 4 bases, with 17 bases between the two germline ends. Germline CDR1 and CDR2: SNHLY and FYNNEI. The length of the CDR3 is 15 residues. Written as DNA, the CDR3 is TGTGCCAGCACGTCCTACAGGGATACAGGAAACACCATATATTTT. Residues: CASTSYRDTGNTIYF.

V is TRBV5-1 and J is TRBJ1-1; TRBD1 might be the D (6 bases). Trimming took 0 bases from V and 0 from J, leaving 12 bases between them. Germline CDR1 SGHRS, CDR2 YFSETQ. This CDR3 region has 16 residues. The CDR3 sequence: CASSLEGGIMNTEAFF. The CDR3 DNA reads TGCGCCAGCAGCTTGGAGGGGGGTATCATGAACACTGAAGCTTTCTTT. Supplemented by reference TRBV5-1 and TRBJ1-1, the full variable domain reads KAGVTQTPRYLIKTRGQQVTLSCSPISGHRSVSWYQQTPGQGLQFLFEYFSETQRNKGNFPGRFSGRQFSNSRSEMNVSTLELGDSALYLCASSLEGGIMNTEAFFGQGTRLTVV.

This clonotype was seen ten or more times. The J gene is TRBJ2-5, the V gene TRBV10-3; D uncertain. The CDR3 totals 11 residues. V dropped 3 bases and J dropped 4 bases, with 3 bases sitting between them. Germline V gene lookup returns CDR1 ENHRY and CDR2 SYGVKD. CDR3 sequence: CAISDSETQYF. CDR3 nucleotide sequence: TGTGCCATCAGTGACTCAGAGACCCAGTACTTC.